Listed here are 13 T cell receptor beta chains from one sample, sequenced in a study of blood T cell repertoires in COVID-19. Produced via immunoSEQ multiplex PCR; TCRdb's table is partial and in-frame only. The sample has some 270,000 clones; less than 90% are singletons. Material for sequencing was peripheral blood. The origin of the receptors is a woman between 40 and 55 years old who had recovered from COVID-19.

The chain is built from TRBV2 and TRBJ1-1; D remains unclear. The CDR3 covers 12 residues. The V end was cut by 4 bases, the J end by 8 bases, with 11 bases between. Germline V gene sequence: CDR1 SNHLY, CDR2 FYNNEI. The DNA of the CDR3 is TGTGCCAGCAGTGCCAGAGCGATGGAAGCTTTCTTT. Protein sequence: CASSARAMEAFF.

The gene calls are TRBV6-5 and TRBJ2-1; the match to TRBD2 covers 7 bases. CDR1 is MNHEY and CDR2 is SVGAGI in the germline V gene. This CDR3 has 15 amino acids. V lost 7 bases and J lost 5; bases outside the gene matches: 11. CDR3 in DNA: TGTGCCAGCAATGCTATGCGGGGGTTCCACAATGAGCAGTTCTTC. Amino acid sequence: CASNAMRGFHNEQFF.

J is TRBJ2-7 and V is TRBV11-1, with D maybe TRBD2 (6 bases). The CDR3 runs to 16 residues. V lost 6 bases and J lost 0, with 18 bases in between. CDR1 and CDR2 from the germline V gene are SGHAT and FQDESV (reference sequence). In DNA form, the CDR3 reads TGTGCCAGCAGGGTTGGGGCGCAAGCGGGCTCCTACGAGCAGTACTTC. Encoded protein: CASRVGAQAGSYEQYF.

The V and J genes are TRBV29-1 and TRBJ2-3; 9 nucleotides align to TRBD1. CDR3 size: 14 residues. The germline gives CDR1 SQVTM, CDR2 ANQGSEA. The V gene end was trimmed by 2 bases and the J gene end by 3 bases; junction bases not matched to a gene: 3. In DNA, the CDR3 is TGCAGCGTTGAAAGGGGACAGGGAACAGATACGCAGTATTTT. It translates to CSVERGQGTDTQYF.

V and J are TRBV5-1 and TRBJ1-3; D not resolved. V lost 1 base and J 0 bases, leaving 11 bases between the germline ends. CDR3 length equals 16 residues. Germline CDR1 is SGHRS and CDR2 is YFSETQ. CDR3 nucleotide sequence: TGCGCCAGCAGCTTGCGGTTCACAGACTCTGGAAACACCATATATTTT. Protein sequence: CASSLRFTDSGNTIYF.

V gene TRBV28 combines with J gene TRBJ1-4; 9 bases map to TRBD1. After removal of 5 bases from V and 3 bases from J, the junction contained 7 bases not matched to a gene. The CDR3 is 16 amino acids. Germline V gene data show CDR1 as MDHEN and CDR2 as SYDVKM. CDR3 region: CASSGSQGASNEKLFF. The CDR3 region has the DNA TGTGCCAGCAGTGGATCACAGGGGGCGTCTAATGAAAAACTGTTTTTT. Filled out from reference TRBV28 and TRBJ1-4, the complete variable domain reads DVKVTQSSRYLVKRTGEKVFLECVQDMDHENMFWYRQDPGLGLRLIYFSYDVKMKEKGDIPEGYSVSREKKERFSLILESASTNQTSMYLCASSGSQGASNEKLFFGSGTQLSVL.

The V and J genes are TRBV7-2 and TRBJ1-1; D is unresolved. This CDR3 is built from 13 residues. Per germline, CDR1 SGHTA and CDR2 FQGNSA. V lost 4 bases, J lost 5 bases, and 11 bases lay in between. CDR3 residues: CASSSEVVTEAFF. In nucleotides, the CDR3 is TGTGCCAGCAGCTCCGAGGTAGTAACTGAAGCTTTCTTT. The full variable domain, with the rest looked up from reference TRBV7-2 and TRBJ1-1, is GAGVSQSPSNKVTEKGKDVELRCDPISGHTALYWYRQSLGQGLEFLIYFQGNSAPDKSGLPSDRFSAERTGGSVSTLTIQRTQQEDSAVYLCASSSEVVTEAFFGQGTRLTVV.

This chain connects TRBV19 to TRBJ1-4; D possibly corresponds to TRBD1 (6 bases). Trimming removed 5 bases from V and 7 bases from J, with 17 bases in between. The CDR3 spans 15 residues. In germline, CDR1 is LNHDA, CDR2 SQIVND (reference sequence). The CDR3 coding sequence is TGTGCCAGTAGTGCAACAGGGATGTTGGGTGAAAAACTGTTTTTT. Protein product: CASSATGMLGEKLFF.

CDR3 amino acids: CARPQMGSGESGNTIYF. In DNA, the CDR3 is TGTGCCAGACCCCAGATGGGATCGGGGGAATCTGGAAACACCATATATTTT. The gene calls are TRBV27 and TRBJ1-3; a possible D gene is TRBD1 (5 bases). Trimming cost V 9 bases and J 1 base, with 22 bases left between them. Germline V CDR1 and CDR2: MNHEY, SMNVEV (reference sequence). CDR3 size: 17 residues.

The chain employs TRBV7-8 and TRBJ2-7; 9 bases match TRBD1. V trimming: 1 base; J trimming: 5 bases; junction bases outside the gene matches: 6. The V gene's germline CDR1 is SGHVS and CDR2 FQNEAQ. This CDR3 comprises 15 residues. CDR3 DNA: TGTGCCAGCAGCTTAGAGGGACAGGGATTTCACGAGCAGTACTTC. Translated: CASSLEGQGFHEQYF.

The gene calls are TRBV2 and TRBJ2-3; D possibly corresponds to TRBD2 (7 bases). Germline V gene lookup returns CDR1 SNHLY and CDR2 FYNNEI. V lost 7 bases, J lost 2 bases, and 16 bases lay in between. The CDR3 spans 15 residues. The CDR3 region has the DNA TGTGCCAGCAATCGGGGGGCGATCCTCACAGATACGCAGTATTTT. Its protein is CASNRGAILTDTQYF.

This rearrangement joins TRBV2 to TRBJ1-1; possible D gene TRBD1, 6 bases. The ends were cut back, 4 bases at V and 10 bases at J, with 10 bases in the middle. The germline V gene has CDR1 SNHLY and CDR2 FYNNEI. The CDR3 is 11 amino acids. CDR3 DNA: TGTGCCAGCAGTGGTGCAGGGGTAGCTTTCTTT. Translation gives CASSGAGVAFF.

This chain links TRBV29-1 with TRBJ1-2; D call uncertain. CDR1 SQVTM and CDR2 ANQGSEA come from the germline V gene. CDR3 length equals 11 residues. The V end was cut by 3 bases, the J end by 7 bases, with 9 bases between. The CDR3 coding sequence is TGCAGCGTTGATACGCGTGGTGGCTACACCTTC. It codes for CSVDTRGGYTF.